The following is a T cell receptor beta chain sequence with its context. The germline V gene has CDR1 MNHEY and CDR2 SMNVEV (reference sequence). The CDR3 covers 15 residues. After removal of 5 bases from V and 6 bases from J, the junction contained 9 bases not matched to a gene. This entry comes from a study of blood T cell repertoires in COVID-19. This table comes from immunoSEQ multiplex PCR, and its TCRdb copy is limited to in-frame clones, with some not included. The table lists about 140,000 clones, 77% of them singletons. The specimen sequenced was peripheral blood. This TCR derives from a woman in her forties or fifties with active or convalescent COVID-19. The chain combines TRBV27 with TRBJ2-2, with 7 bases aligning to TRBD1. Here the CDR3 reads CASSPGQSRPGELFF. The CDR3 DNA reads as TGTGCCAGCAGTCCGGGACAGTCGAGGCCCGGGGAGCTGTTTTTT.